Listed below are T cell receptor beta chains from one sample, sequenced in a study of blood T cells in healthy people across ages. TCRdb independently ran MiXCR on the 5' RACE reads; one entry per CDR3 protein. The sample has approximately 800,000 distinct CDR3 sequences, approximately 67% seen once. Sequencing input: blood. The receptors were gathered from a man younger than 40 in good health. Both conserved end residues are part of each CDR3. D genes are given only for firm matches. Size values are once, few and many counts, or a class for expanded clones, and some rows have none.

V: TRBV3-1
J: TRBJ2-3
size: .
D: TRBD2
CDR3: CASSPRGPRASGGTDTQYF
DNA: TGTGCCAGCAGTCCACGGGGACCAAGGGCTAGCGGGGGAACAGATACGCAGTATTTT

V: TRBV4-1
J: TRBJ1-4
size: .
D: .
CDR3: CASSQEWGRLNEKLFF
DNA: TGCGCCAGCAGCCAAGAATGGGGCCGTCTAAATGAAAAACTGTTTTTT

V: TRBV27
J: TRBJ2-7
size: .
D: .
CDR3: CASSVNTRSGHNEQYF
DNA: TGTGCCAGCAGTGTAAATACGCGCTCTGGGCACAATGAGCAGTACTTC

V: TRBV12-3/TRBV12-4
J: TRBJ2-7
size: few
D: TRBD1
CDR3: CASSPRSTGGHEQYF
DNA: TGTGCCAGCAGTCCCCGCTCGACAGGGGGCCACGAGCAGTACTTC

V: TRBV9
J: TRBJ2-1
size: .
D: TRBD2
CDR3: CASSVTTSGGYNEQFF
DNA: TGTGCCAGCAGCGTAACGACTAGCGGGGGGTACAATGAGCAGTTCTTC

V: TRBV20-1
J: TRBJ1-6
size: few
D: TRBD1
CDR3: CSASRSVGQGDSPLHF
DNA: TGCAGTGCTAGTCGGAGCGTGGGACAGGGGGATTCACCCCTCCACTTT

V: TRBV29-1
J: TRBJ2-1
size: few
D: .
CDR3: CSVEGLYNEQFF
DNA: TGCAGCGTTGAAGGGCTGTACAATGAGCAGTTCTTC

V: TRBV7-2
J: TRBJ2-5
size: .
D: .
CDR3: CASSQDGRVQTQYF
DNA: TGTGCCAGCAGCCAAGATGGTAGGGTGCAGACCCAGTACTTC

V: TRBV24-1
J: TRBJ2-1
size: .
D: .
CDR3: CATSSRDYNYNEQFF
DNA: TGTGCCACCTCCTCGAGGGATTACAACTACAATGAGCAGTTCTTC

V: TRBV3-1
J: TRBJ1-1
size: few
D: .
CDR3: CASSQVRGAEAFF
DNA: TGTGCCAGCAGCCAAGTTAGGGGAGCTGAAGCTTTCTTT

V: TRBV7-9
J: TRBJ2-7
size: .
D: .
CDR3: CASSLAGRLYEQYF
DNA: TGTGCCAGCAGCTTAGCTGGGCGGCTCTACGAGCAGTACTTC

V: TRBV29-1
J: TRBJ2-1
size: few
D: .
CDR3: CSVAGVGEQFF
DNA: TGCAGCGTTGCGGGGGTCGGTGAGCAGTTCTTC

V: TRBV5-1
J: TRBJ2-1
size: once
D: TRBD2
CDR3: CASSLGRGGSYNEQFF
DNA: TGCGCCAGCAGCTTGGGCCGGGGGGGCTCCTACAATGAGCAGTTCTTC

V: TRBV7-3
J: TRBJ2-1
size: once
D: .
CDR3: CASSLRGDMYNEQFF
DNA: TGTGCCAGCAGCTTAAGAGGGGACATGTACAATGAGCAGTTCTTC

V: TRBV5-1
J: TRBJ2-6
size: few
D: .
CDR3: CASSFRTGANVLTF
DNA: TGCGCCAGCAGCTTCCGGACTGGGGCCAACGTCCTGACTTTC

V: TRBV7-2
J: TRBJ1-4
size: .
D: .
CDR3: CASSSGPSGRGEKLFF
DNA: TGTGCCAGCAGCTCAGGTCCTTCAGGGCGGGGAGAAAAACTGTTTTTT

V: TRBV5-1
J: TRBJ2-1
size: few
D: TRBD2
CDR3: CASSLNPSGENNEQFF
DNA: TGCGCCAGCAGCTTGAATCCTAGCGGGGAGAACAATGAGCAGTTCTTC

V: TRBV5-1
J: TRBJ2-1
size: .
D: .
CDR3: CASSTGYVDEQFF
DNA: TGCGCCAGCAGTACAGGGTACGTCGATGAGCAGTTCTTC

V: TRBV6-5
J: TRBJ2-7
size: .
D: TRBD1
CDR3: CASSTGTGGYYEQYF
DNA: TGTGCCAGCAGCACCGGGACAGGGGGATACTACGAGCAGTACTTC

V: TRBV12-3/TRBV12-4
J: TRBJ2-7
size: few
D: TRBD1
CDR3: CASSQDRGTYEQYF
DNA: TGTGCCAGCAGTCAAGACAGGGGAACCTACGAGCAGTACTTC

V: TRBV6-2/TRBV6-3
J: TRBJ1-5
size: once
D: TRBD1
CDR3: CASSYSTGRINQPQHF
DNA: TGTGCCAGCAGTTACTCGACAGGGAGGATTAATCAGCCCCAGCATTTT

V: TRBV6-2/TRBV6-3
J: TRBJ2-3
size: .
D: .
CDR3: CASSYAGTDTQYF
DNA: TGTGCCAGCAGTTACGCGGGCACAGATACGCAGTATTTT

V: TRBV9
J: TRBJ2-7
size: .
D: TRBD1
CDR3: CASSVTTGGYEQYF
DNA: TGTGCCAGCAGCGTAACGACAGGGGGCTACGAGCAGTACTTC

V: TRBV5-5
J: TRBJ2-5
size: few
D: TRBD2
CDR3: CASSRSGFGTQYF
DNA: TGTGCCAGCAGCCGTAGCGGGTTTGGGACCCAGTACTTC

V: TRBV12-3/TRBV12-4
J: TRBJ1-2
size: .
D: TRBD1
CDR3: CASSPGTDPHGYTF
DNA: TGTGCCAGCAGTCCGGGGACAGACCCACATGGCTACACCTTC

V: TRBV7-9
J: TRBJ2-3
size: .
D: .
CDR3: CASSLGYGEDTQYF
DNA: TGTGCCAGCAGCTTAGGATACGGGGAGGATACGCAGTATTTT

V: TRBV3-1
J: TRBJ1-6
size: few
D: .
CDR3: CASSQSRRGASPLHF
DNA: TGTGCCAGCAGCCAATCAAGGCGGGGGGCATCACCCCTCCACTTT

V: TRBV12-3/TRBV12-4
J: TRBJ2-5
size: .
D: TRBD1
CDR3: CASSYGQGAGQETQYF
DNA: TGTGCCAGCAGTTATGGACAGGGGGCAGGGCAAGAGACCCAGTACTTC

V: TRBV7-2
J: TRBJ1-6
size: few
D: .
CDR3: CASSMDGYNSPLHF
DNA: TGTGCCAGCAGTATGGACGGATATAATTCACCCCTCCACTTT

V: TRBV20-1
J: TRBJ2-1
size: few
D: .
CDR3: CSARAQGGYSSYNEQFF
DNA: TGCAGTGCTAGAGCACAAGGGGGGTATAGCTCCTACAATGAGCAGTTCTTC

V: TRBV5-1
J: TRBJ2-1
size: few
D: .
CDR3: CASSLVGYDEQFF
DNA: TGCGCCAGCAGCTTGGTCGGGTACGATGAGCAGTTCTTC

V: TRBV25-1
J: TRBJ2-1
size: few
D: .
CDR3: CASSDQGKLDNEQFF
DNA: TGTGCCAGCAGTGACCAAGGGAAGCTAGACAATGAGCAGTTCTTC

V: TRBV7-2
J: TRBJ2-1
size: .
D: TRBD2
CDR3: CASSLELAGGEQFF
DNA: TGTGCCAGCAGCTTAGAACTAGCGGGGGGGGAGCAGTTCTTC

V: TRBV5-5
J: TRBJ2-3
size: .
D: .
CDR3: CATRARTDTQYF
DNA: TGCGCCACTAGGGCCCGGACAGATACGCAGTATTTT

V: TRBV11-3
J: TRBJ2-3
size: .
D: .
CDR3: CASSSTTANTQYF
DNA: TGTGCCAGCAGCTCAACGACAGCTAATACGCAGTATTTT

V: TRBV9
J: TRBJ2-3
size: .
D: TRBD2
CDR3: CASSVAGRGSTDTQYF
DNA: TGTGCCAGCAGCGTAGCGGGGCGGGGGAGCACAGATACGCAGTATTTT

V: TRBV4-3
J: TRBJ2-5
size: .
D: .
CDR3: CASSQDLALVETQYF
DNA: TGCGCCAGCAGCCAAGATCTAGCCCTAGTCGAGACCCAGTACTTC

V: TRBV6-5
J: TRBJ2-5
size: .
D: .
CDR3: CASRQGQQQYF
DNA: TGTGCCAGCAGACAAGGACAGCAACAGTACTTC

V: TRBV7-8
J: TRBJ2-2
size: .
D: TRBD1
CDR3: CASSLARDRGPEAYGELFF
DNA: TGTGCCAGCAGCTTAGCGCGGGACAGGGGGCCCGAGGCTTACGGGGAGCTGTTTTTT

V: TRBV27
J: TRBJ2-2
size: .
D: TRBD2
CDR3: CASSNSGGRYTGELFF
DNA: TGTGCCAGCTCCAACTCGGGGGGGCGATACACCGGGGAGCTGTTTTTT

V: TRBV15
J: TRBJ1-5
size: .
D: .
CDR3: CATSRVNQPQHF
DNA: TGTGCCACCAGCAGAGTAAATCAGCCCCAGCATTTT

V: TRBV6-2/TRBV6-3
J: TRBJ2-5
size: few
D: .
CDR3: CASSFNRGTQYF
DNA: TGTGCCAGCAGTTTTAACCGGGGGACCCAGTACTTC